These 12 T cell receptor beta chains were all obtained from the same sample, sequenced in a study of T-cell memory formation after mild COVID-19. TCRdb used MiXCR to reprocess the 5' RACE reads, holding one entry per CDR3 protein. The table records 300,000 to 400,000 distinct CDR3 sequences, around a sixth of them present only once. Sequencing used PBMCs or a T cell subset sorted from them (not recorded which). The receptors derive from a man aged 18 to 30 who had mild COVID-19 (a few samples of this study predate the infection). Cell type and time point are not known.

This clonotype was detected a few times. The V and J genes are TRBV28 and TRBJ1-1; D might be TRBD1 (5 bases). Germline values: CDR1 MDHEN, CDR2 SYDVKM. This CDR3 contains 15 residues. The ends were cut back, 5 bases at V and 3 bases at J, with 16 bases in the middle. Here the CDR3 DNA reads TGTGCCAGCAGTCAAAGGCCCCTACAGGACACTGAAGCTTTCTTT. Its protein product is CASSQRPLQDTEAFF.

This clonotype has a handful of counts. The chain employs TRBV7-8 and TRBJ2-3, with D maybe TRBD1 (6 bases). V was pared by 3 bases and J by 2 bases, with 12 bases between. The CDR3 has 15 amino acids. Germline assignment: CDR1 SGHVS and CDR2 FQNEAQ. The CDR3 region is CASSFWQGTTDTQYF. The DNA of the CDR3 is TGTGCCAGCAGCTTTTGGCAGGGGACCACAGATACGCAGTATTTT. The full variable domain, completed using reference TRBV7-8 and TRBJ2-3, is GAGVSQSPRYKVAKRGQDVALRCDPISGHVSLFWYQQALGQGPEFLTYFQNEAQLDKSGLPSDRFFAERPEGSVSTLKIQRTQQEDSAVYLCASSFWQGTTDTQYFGPGTRLTVL.

The CDR3, as DNA: TGCGCCAGCAGCCAAGAGGGCCCGGGACAGGGTTACAATGAGCAGTTCTTC. Protein product: CASSQEGPGQGYNEQFF. This rearrangement joins TRBV4-3 to TRBJ2-1, with 9 bases identical to TRBD1. Unmatched junction bases numbered 7, after V lost 0 bases and J lost 4 bases. Germline assignment: CDR1 LGHNA and CDR2 YSLEER. This CDR3 has 17 residues.

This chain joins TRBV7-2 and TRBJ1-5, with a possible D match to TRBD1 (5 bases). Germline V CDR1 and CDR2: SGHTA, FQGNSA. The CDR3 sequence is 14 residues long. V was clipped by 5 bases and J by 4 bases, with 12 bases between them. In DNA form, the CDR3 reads TGTGCCAGCAGCGCCGACAGTAATAATCAGCCCCAGCATTTT. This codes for CASSADSNNQPQHF.

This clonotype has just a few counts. The CDR3 coding sequence is TGCGCCAGCAGTGAGTCGACTCCAGACCCCTACGTC. Its translation: CASSESTPDPYV. The chain is built from TRBV10-1 and TRBJ2-7; D not certain. Germline lookup yields CDR1 WNHNN and CDR2 SYGVQD (reference sequence). V lost 0 bases, J lost 13 bases, and 13 bases lay in between. The CDR3 consists of 12 residues.

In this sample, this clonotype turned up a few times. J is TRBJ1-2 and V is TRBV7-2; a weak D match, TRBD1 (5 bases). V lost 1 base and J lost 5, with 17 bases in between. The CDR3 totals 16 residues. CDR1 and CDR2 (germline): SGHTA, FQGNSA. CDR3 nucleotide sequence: TGTGCCAGCAGCTTAGATGCCAGGGAGAGGGGTTATGGCTACACCTTC. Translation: CASSLDARERGYGYTF.

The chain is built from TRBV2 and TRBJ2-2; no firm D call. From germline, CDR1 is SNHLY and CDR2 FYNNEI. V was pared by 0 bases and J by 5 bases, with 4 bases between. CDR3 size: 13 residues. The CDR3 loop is CASSEAGTGELFF. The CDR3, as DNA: TGTGCCAGCAGTGAAGCGGGGACCGGGGAGCTGTTTTTT.

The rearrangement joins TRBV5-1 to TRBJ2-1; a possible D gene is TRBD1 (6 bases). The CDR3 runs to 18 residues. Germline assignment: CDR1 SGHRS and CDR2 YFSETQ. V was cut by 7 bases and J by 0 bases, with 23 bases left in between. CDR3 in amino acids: CASVAGVIAISSYNEQFF. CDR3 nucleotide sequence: TGCGCCAGCGTGGCAGGGGTGATCGCCATTAGCTCCTACAATGAGCAGTTCTTC.

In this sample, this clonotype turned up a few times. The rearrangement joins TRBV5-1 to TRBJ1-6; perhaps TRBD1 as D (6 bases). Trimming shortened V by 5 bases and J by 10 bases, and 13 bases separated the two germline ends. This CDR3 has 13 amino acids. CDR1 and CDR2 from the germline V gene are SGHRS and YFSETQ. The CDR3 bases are TGCGCCAGCAGACAGGGAAGGGAATCACCCCTCCACTTT. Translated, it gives CASRQGRESPLHF.

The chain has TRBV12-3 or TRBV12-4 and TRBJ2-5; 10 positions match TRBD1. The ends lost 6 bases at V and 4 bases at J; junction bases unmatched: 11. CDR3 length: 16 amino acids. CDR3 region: CASRHDPGQGLETQYF. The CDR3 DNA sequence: TGTGCCAGCAGACATGACCCGGGACAGGGGTTAGAGACCCAGTACTTC.

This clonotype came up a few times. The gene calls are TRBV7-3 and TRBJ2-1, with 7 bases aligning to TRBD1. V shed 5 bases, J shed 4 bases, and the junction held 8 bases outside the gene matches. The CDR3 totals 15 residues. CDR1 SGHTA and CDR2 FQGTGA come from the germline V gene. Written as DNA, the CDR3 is TGTGCCAGCAGCCAAACTGGACAGGAATACAATGAGCAGTTCTTC. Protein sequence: CASSQTGQEYNEQFF.

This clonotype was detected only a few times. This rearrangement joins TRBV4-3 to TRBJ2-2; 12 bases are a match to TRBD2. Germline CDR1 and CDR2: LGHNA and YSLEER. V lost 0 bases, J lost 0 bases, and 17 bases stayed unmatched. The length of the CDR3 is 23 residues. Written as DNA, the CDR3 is TGCGCCAGCAGCCAAGATCGCCTCCTAGCGGGGGGGCCGTGGTCCTCGAACACCGGGGAGCTGTTTTTT. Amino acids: CASSQDRLLAGGPWSSNTGELFF.